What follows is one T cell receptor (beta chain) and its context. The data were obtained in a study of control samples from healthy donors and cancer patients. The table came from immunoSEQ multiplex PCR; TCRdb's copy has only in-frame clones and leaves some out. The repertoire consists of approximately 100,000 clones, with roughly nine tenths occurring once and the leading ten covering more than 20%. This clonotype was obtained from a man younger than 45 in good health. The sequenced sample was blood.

The CDR3 spells CASSYMGQGYYGYTF. The CDR3 DNA reads TGTGCCAGCAGTTACATGGGACAGGGCTACTATGGCTACACCTTC. The chain is built from TRBV6-5 and TRBJ1-2; TRBD1 matches 9 bases. The CDR3 extends over 15 amino acids. With 2 bases clipped from V and 3 bases from J, the junction kept 4 bases outside the gene matches. CDR1 and CDR2 from the germline V gene are MNHEY and SVGAGI.